The source of this T cell receptor beta chain is a study of blood T cell repertoires in COVID-19. Study as a whole: Sites in the United States, Italy and Spain provided acute and convalescent COVID-19 samples. The cDNA or gDNA used as material had been derived from T cells, B-cell-depleted T cells, or PBMCs.

Seattle's enrolled individuals joined amid active infection and were then monitored longitudinally. The germline gives CDR1 SQVTM, CDR2 ANQGSEA. The CDR3 runs to 13 residues. V shed 7 bases, J shed 4 bases, and the junction held 5 bases outside the gene matches. Original processing notes: Amplifying reference gene primers gave estimates of nucleated cell counts. Assay used: immunoSEQ multiplex PCR; TCRdb lists only in-frame clones, some missing. That table supplies the V and J calls and clone size; D and trimming were determined from the DNA. The data show about 48,000 clones, with approximately 90% seen just once and 2% to 3% held by the top ten.

V usage is TRBV29-1 and J usage is TRBJ2-7, with 12 nucleotides matching TRBD1. This clonotype was sampled from a woman older than 75 with COVID-19, enrolled during active disease. The sample consisted of peripheral blood. CDR3 sequence reads: CSAKGQGAYEQYF. The DNA of the CDR3 is TGCAGCGCGAAGGGACAGGGGGCATACGAGCAGTACTTC.